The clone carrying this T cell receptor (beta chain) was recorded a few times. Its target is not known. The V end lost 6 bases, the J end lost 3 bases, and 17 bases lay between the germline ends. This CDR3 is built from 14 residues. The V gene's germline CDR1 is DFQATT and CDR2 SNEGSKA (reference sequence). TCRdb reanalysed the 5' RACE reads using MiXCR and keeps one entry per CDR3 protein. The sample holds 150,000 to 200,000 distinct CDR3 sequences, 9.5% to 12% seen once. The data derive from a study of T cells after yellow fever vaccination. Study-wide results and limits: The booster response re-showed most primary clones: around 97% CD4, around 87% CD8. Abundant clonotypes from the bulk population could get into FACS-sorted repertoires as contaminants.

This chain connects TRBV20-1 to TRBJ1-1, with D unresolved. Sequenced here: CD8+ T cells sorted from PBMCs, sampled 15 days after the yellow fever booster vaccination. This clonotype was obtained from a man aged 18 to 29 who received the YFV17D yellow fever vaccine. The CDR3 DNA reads TGCAGTGCACGCTACCCGACGTACGACACTGAAGCTTTCTTT. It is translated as CSARYPTYDTEAFF.